These 26 T cell receptor beta chains came from one sample sequenced in a study of shared clonotypes between healthy human individuals. Clones were sequenced by immunoSEQ multiplex PCR, and TCRdb holds only the in-frame ones, with some missing. The sample holds more than 850,000 clones; around 82% are singletons and the top ten take approximately 0.5%. Sequences were obtained from memory CD4+ T cells from PBMCs. Subset here: CD45RA-negative fraction. These receptors originate from a man in his late teens or twenties in good health. Some clones in this sample may be carry-over from other donors' samples.

This rearrangement joins TRBV2 to TRBJ2-7; the D call may be TRBD1 or TRBD2 (5 bases each). Per the germline V gene, CDR1 is SNHLY and CDR2 is FYNNEI. This CDR3 is built from 13 residues. V was pared by 3 bases and J by 12 bases, with 18 bases between. The DNA of the CDR3 is TGTGCCAGCAGTGACATCGTCCGGGGACGCCCGTACTTC. It translates to CASSDIVRGRPYF. Full variable domain (rest looked up from reference TRBV2 and TRBJ2-7): EPEVTQTPSHQVTQMGQEVILRCVPISNHLYFYWYRQILGQKVEFLVSFYNNEISEKSEIFDDQFSVERPDGSNFTLKIRSTKLEDSAMYFCASSDIVRGRPYFGPGTRLTVT.

V and J are TRBV19 and TRBJ1-5, with 11 bases lining up with TRBD1. The CDR3 sequence is 14 residues long. V lost 7 bases, J lost 7 bases, and 6 bases stayed unmatched. Germline loops: CDR1 LNHDA, CDR2 SQIVND (reference sequence). DNA for the CDR3: TGTGCCAGTACCCCCGGACAGGGGGCGCAGCCCCAGCATTTT. It translates to CASTPGQGAQPQHF. Complete variable domain (other parts from reference TRBV19 and TRBJ1-5): DGGITQSPKYLFRKEGQNVTLSCEQNLNHDAMYWYRQDPGQGLRLIYYSQIVNDFQKGDIAEGYSVSREKKESFPLTVTSAQKNPTAFYLCASTPGQGAQPQHFGDGTRLSIL.

V and J are TRBV7-2 and TRBJ2-7; D not resolved. The germline gives CDR1 SGHTA, CDR2 FQGNSA. The length of the CDR3 is 16 residues. Trimming took 0 bases from V and 3 from J, leaving 15 bases between them. The CDR3 DNA reads TGTGCCAGCAGCTTAGCCCCACAAGTAACCTTCTACGAGCAGTACTTC. It specifies CASSLAPQVTFYEQYF.

The chain links TRBV19 to TRBJ2-7, with a tentative D call TRBD2 (6 bases). The CDR3 runs 13 residues. Germline CDR1 LNHDA, CDR2 SQIVND (reference sequence). V lost 5 bases and J 8 bases, leaving 16 bases between the germline ends. The CDR3: CASSSNRDSQQYF. The CDR3 DNA is TGTGCCAGTAGTTCTAACCGGGACTCCCAGCAGTACTTC.

The chain combines TRBV27 with TRBJ2-7; 7 bases are shared with TRBD2. This CDR3 region has 13 residues. Germline CDR1 is MNHEY and CDR2 is SMNVEV (reference sequence). V was clipped by 4 bases and J by 6 bases; unmatched bases: 6. This chain's CDR3 is CASSSTSEGEQYF. The CDR3 DNA reads TGTGCCAGCAGTTCCACTAGCGAGGGCGAGCAGTACTTC.

This clone was seen just once. The chain employs TRBV4-2 and TRBJ1-2, with TRBD1 matching 7 bases. The germline V gene encodes CDR1 LGHNA and CDR2 YNFKEQ. With 0 bases clipped from V and 5 bases from J, the junction kept 12 bases outside the gene matches. There are 17 residues in the CDR3. CDR3 sequence reads: CASSQDLEGQMTYGYTF. The CDR3 coding sequence is TGTGCCAGCAGCCAAGATTTGGAGGGACAGATGACTTATGGCTACACCTTC.

V is TRBV9 and J is TRBJ1-3; TRBD1 might be the D (6 bases). This CDR3 is 14 amino acids long. V was shortened by 7 bases and J by 0 bases, with 11 bases between the two germline ends. Per the germline V gene, CDR1 is SGDLS and CDR2 is YYNGEE. The CDR3 DNA reads as TGTGCCAGCGGTGGACAGAGCTCTGGAAACACCATATATTTT. It yields the protein CASGGQSSGNTIYF.

About this clone: The sample has other DNA sequences that encode this CDR3 too. The rearrangement joins TRBV18 to TRBJ2-1, with 8 bases lining up with TRBD2. The germline gives CDR1 KGHSH, CDR2 LQKENI. V lost 2 bases and J lost 0; bases outside the gene matches: 3. The CDR3 is 16 residues long. In DNA form, the CDR3 reads TGTGCCAGCTCACCAGGGCTAGCGGGCTCCTACAATGAGCAGTTCTTC. Residues: CASSPGLAGSYNEQFF.

This chain connects TRBV2 to TRBJ2-3; a weak D match, TRBD2 (6 bases). V lost 2 bases and J lost 1, with 13 bases in between. The germline V gene encodes CDR1 SNHLY and CDR2 FYNNEI. This CDR3 spans 16 amino acids. CDR3 region: CASSELLGEGTDTQYF. In DNA, the CDR3 is TGTGCCAGCAGTGAATTGTTGGGGGAGGGCACAGATACGCAGTATTTT.

The gene calls are TRBV11-2 and TRBJ2-3; no clear D gene. This CDR3 is built from 15 residues. Germline V gene lookup returns CDR1 SGHAT and CDR2 FQNNGV. Trimming took 3 bases from V and 0 from J, leaving 10 bases between them. The CDR3 here is CASSFRVASTDTQYF. In nucleotides, the CDR3 is TGTGCCAGCAGCTTTAGGGTAGCTAGCACAGATACGCAGTATTTT.

The chain joins TRBV11-3 to TRBJ2-1; TRBD1 matches at 8 bases. The V and J ends lost 5 bases and 9 bases, in that order; junction bases with no gene match: 9. Germline CDR1 is SGHNT and CDR2 is YENEEA. The CDR3 sequence is 14 residues long. The CDR3 sequence: CASSARQGQVEQFF. DNA for the CDR3: TGTGCCAGCAGCGCCAGACAGGGGCAGGTTGAGCAGTTCTTC.

This chain uses TRBV13 with TRBJ2-2; a possible D gene is TRBD1 (5 bases). With 4 bases removed from V and 5 bases from J, the gap between germline ends came to 20 bases. Germline values: CDR1 PRHDT, CDR2 FYEKMQ (reference sequence). This CDR3 has 17 residues. In nucleotides, the CDR3 is TGTGCCAGCAGCTCATCCTTTCTGGGGCGGTTGACCGGGGAGCTGTTTTTT. This codes for CASSSSFLGRLTGELFF.

This chain joins TRBV7-9 and TRBJ2-1; unclear D gene. There are 16 residues in the CDR3. V was shortened by 5 bases and J by 2 bases, with 16 bases between the two germline ends. Germline V CDR1 and CDR2: SEHNR, FQNEAQ (reference sequence). CDR3 bases: TGTGCCAGCAGCCTAAAGGATATAATGGCCTACAATGAGCAGTTCTTC. Translation: CASSLKDIMAYNEQFF.

The CDR3 DNA reads TGCGCCAGCAGCCAAGAACCAGGGACCGGGGAGCTGTTTTTT. Protein: CASSQEPGTGELFF. This chain links TRBV4-1 with TRBJ2-2, with D possibly TRBD1 on 5 matching bases. The V gene's germline CDR1 is MGHRA and CDR2 YSYEKL. The V end was cut by 0 bases, the J end by 5 bases, with 7 bases between. The CDR3 has 14 residues.

Comment on this clone: The same CDR3 arises from other DNA sequences in this sample as well. The rearrangement links TRBV5-1 to TRBJ2-7; D remains unclear. Germline CDR1 SGHRS, CDR2 YFSETQ. The CDR3 is made up of 14 amino acids. V was trimmed by 0 bases and J by 0 bases, leaving 7 bases between them. The CDR3 loop is CASSLVGSSYEQYF. DNA for the CDR3: TGCGCCAGCAGCTTGGTCGGCAGCTCCTACGAGCAGTACTTC.

V and J are TRBV4-3 and TRBJ1-1, with unresolved D. CDR3 length: 14 amino acids. Trimming removed 4 bases at V and 5 bases at J, with 14 bases between. CDR1 is LGHNA, CDR2 YSLEER, per germline. The CDR3: CASSPYARGTEAFF. The CDR3 DNA follows: TGCGCCAGCAGCCCTTATGCCAGAGGAACTGAAGCTTTCTTT.

The rearrangement links TRBV5-4 to TRBJ2-3; 7 positions match TRBD2. With V trimmed by 3 bases and J by 7 bases, 11 bases remained unmatched. Germline lookup yields CDR1 SGHNT and CDR2 YYREEE (reference sequence). The CDR3 has 15 amino acids. The CDR3: CASSSWTSGSYTQYF. The CDR3, as DNA: TGTGCCAGCAGCTCCTGGACTAGTGGTTCGTATACGCAGTATTTT.

In its sample, this clone was seen a few times. The V gene is TRBV25-1, the J gene TRBJ1-2; D is unresolved. This CDR3 has 15 residues. Germline-derived CDR1 and CDR2 are MGHDK and SYGVNS. V was shortened by 6 bases and J by 2 bases, with 16 bases between the two germline ends. The CDR3 reads CASRGGVSGNYGYTF. CDR3 bases: TGTGCCAGCAGGGGAGGCGTCAGTGGAAACTATGGCTACACCTTC.

This rearrangement joins TRBV15 to TRBJ2-5, with D unclear. Trimming cost V 4 bases and J 3 bases, with 12 bases left between them. Germline CDR1 and CDR2: LNHNV and YYDKDF (reference sequence). The CDR3 covers 14 residues. CDR3 loop: CATSKARSKETQYF. The CDR3 nucleotides are TGTGCCACCAGCAAAGCACGCAGCAAAGAGACCCAGTACTTC.

The rearrangement joins TRBV7-9 to TRBJ1-5; 10 positions agree with TRBD1. The V gene's germline CDR1 is SEHNR and CDR2 FQNEAQ (reference sequence). Germline trimming cut 5 bases from V and 4 bases from J; bases unmatched to any gene: 5. This CDR3 region has 15 residues. CDR3 sequence reads: CASSPGTGDNQPQHF. The CDR3 DNA follows: TGTGCCAGCAGCCCTGGGACAGGGGATAATCAGCCCCAGCATTTT.

This clone was counted a few times. This chain joins TRBV7-9 and TRBJ2-7, with 8 bases matching TRBD1. After removal of 2 bases from V and 3 bases from J, the junction contained 3 bases not matched to a gene. CDR3 length: 14 amino acids. The germline CDR1 and CDR2 sequences are SEHNR and FQNEAQ (reference sequence). Here the CDR3 reads CASSLQTGVYEQYF. The CDR3 nucleotides read TGTGCCAGCAGCTTACAGACAGGGGTCTACGAGCAGTACTTC.

The gene calls are TRBV4-3 and TRBJ1-5, with D maybe TRBD1 (6 bases). The germline CDR1 and CDR2 sequences are LGHNA and YSLEER. This CDR3 has 15 amino acids. Trimming removed 4 bases at V and 2 bases at J, with 12 bases between. As DNA, the CDR3 is TGCGCCAGCAGCCCGGGGGCGGGAGGCAATCAGCCCCAGCATTTT. Amino acids: CASSPGAGGNQPQHF.

This rearrangement joins TRBV2 to TRBJ2-5; 7 bases match TRBD1. The J call is in doubt because the DNA end fits TRBJ2-7 better. Germline lookup yields CDR1 SNHLY and CDR2 FYNNEI. The CDR3 is made up of 14 amino acids. The CDR3 DNA reads as TGTGCCAGCAGAAGAGGGACAGAAGATTACGAGCAGTACTTC. Amino acids: CASRRGTEDYEQYF.

This clone showed up just once. The chain links TRBV7-2 to TRBJ1-1; 7 nucleotides match TRBD1. Losses at the gene ends were 3 bases for V and 3 bases for J; bases not matched to a gene: 7. The CDR3 is made up of 15 amino acids. The V gene's germline CDR1 is SGHTA and CDR2 FQGNSA. CDR3 DNA sequence: TGTGCCAGCAGCTTCTCAGGGGGAGGGTACACTGAAGCTTTCTTT. It yields the protein CASSFSGGGYTEAFF.

This rearrangement joins TRBV5-4 to TRBJ2-1, with 12 bases lining up with TRBD2. This CDR3 is built from 15 residues. The V gene end was trimmed by 3 bases and the J gene end by 11 bases; junction bases not matched to a gene: 9. Per germline, CDR1 SGHNT and CDR2 YYREEE (reference sequence). The CDR3 nucleotides are TGTGCCAGCAGCTCTCGACTAGCGGGAGAGATAAAGCAGTTCTTC. This encodes CASSSRLAGEIKQFF.

The chain combines TRBV12-5 with TRBJ1-1; the D is unclear. The germline CDR1 and CDR2 sequences are LGHNT and FRNRAP. This CDR3 has 15 amino acids. V lost 0 bases and J lost 1, with 9 bases in between. The CDR3 reads CASGLVQWPNTEAFF. CDR3 sequence (DNA): TGTGCTAGTGGTTTGGTACAATGGCCGAACACTGAAGCTTTCTTT.